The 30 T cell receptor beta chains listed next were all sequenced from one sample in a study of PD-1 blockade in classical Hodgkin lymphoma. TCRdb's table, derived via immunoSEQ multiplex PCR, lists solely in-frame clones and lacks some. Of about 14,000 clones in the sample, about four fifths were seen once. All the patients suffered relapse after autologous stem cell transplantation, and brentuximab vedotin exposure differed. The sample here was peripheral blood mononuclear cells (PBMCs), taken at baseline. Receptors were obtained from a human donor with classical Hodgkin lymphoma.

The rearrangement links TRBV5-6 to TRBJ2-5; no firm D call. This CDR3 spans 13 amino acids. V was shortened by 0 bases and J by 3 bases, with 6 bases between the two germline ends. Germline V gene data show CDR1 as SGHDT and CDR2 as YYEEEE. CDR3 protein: CASSLGGKETQYF. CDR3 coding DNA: TGTGCCAGCAGCTTGGGTGGCAAAGAGACCCAGTACTTC.

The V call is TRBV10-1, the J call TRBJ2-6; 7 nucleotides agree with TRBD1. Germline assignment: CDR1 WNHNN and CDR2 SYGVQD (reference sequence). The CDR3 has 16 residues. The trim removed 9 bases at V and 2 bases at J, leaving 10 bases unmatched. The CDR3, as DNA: TGCGCCAGGACGAGAGGAACAGGGGCTGGGGCCAACGTCCTGACTTTC. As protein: CARTRGTGAGANVLTF.

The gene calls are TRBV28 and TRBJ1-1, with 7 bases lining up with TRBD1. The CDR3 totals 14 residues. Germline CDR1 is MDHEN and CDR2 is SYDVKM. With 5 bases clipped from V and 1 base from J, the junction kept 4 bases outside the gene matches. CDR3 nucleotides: TGTGCCAGCAGTCGACAGGGAGGGAACACTGAAGCTTTCTTT. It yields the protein CASSRQGGNTEAFF. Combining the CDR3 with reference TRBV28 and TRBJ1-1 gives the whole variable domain DVKVTQSSRYLVKRTGEKVFLECVQDMDHENMFWYRQDPGLGLRLIYFSYDVKMKEKGDIPEGYSVSREKKERFSLILESASTNQTSMYLCASSRQGGNTEAFFGQGTRLTVV.

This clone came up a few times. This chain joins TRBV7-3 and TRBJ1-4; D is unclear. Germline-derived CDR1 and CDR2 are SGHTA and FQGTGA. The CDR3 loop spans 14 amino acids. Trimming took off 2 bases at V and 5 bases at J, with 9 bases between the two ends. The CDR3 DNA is TGTGCCAGCAGCTTAGGGGTGGGAAATGAAAAACTGTTTTTT. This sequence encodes CASSLGVGNEKLFF.

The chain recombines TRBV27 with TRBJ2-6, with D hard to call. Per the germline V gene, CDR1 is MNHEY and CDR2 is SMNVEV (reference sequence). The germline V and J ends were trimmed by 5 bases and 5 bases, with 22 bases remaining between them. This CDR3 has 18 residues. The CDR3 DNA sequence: TGTGCCAGCAGTCCAATATGCTGGCTACAAAGTCGGGCCAACGTCCTGACTTTC. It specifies CASSPICWLQSRANVLTF.

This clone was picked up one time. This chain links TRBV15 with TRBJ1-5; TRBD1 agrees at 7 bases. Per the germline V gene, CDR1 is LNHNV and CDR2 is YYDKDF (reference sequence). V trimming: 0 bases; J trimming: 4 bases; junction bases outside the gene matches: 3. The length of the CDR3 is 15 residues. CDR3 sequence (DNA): TGTGCCACCAGCAGAGATTACAGGGGTAATCAGCCCCAGCATTTT. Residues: CATSRDYRGNQPQHF.

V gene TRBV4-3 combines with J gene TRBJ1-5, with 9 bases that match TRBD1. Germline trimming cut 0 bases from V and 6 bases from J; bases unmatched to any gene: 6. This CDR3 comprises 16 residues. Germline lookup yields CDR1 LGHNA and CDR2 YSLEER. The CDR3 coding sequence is TGCGCCAGCAGCCAAGATCAAGGGACAGGGAGTCAGCCCCAGCATTTT. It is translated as CASSQDQGTGSQPQHF.

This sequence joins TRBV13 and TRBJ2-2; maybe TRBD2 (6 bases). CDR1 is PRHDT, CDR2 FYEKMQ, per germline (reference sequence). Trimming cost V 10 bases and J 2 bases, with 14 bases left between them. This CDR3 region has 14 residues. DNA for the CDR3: TGTGCCACCCTGGAGGGTGCTAACACCGGGGAGCTGTTTTTT. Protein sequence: CATLEGANTGELFF.

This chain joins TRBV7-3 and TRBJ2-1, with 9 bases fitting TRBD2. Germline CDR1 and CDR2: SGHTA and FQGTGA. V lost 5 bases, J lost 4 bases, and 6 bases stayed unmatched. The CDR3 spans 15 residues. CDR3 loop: CASSRAGGTYNEQFF. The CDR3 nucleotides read TGTGCCAGCAGCCGAGCGGGGGGTACTTACAATGAGCAGTTCTTC.

CDR3 sequence (DNA): TGCAGCGCCTGGACAGGGGAAGAGACCCAGTACTTC. It is translated as CSAWTGEETQYF. The chain recombines TRBV29-1 with TRBJ2-5; TRBD1 aligns across 9 bases. The J segment lost 3 bases and the V segment lost 7 bases, leaving 3 bases of the junction unmatched. This CDR3 comprises 12 residues. Per the germline V gene, CDR1 is SQVTM and CDR2 is ANQGSEA. The full variable domain, completed using reference TRBV29-1 and TRBJ2-5, is SAVISQKPSRDICQRGTSLTIQCQVDSQVTMMFWYRQQPGQSLTLIATANQGSEATYESGFVIDKFPISRPNLTFSTLTVSNMSPEDSSIYLCSAWTGEETQYFGPGTRLLVL.

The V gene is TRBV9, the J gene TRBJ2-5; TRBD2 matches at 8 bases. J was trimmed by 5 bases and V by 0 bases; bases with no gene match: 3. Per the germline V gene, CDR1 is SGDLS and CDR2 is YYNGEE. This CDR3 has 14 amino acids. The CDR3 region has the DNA TGTGCCAGCAGCGTAGACGGGGGGGCTGAGACCCAGTACTTC. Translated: CASSVDGGAETQYF.

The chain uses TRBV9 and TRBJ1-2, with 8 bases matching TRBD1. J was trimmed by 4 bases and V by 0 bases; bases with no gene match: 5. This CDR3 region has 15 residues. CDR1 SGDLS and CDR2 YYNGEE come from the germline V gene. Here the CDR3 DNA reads TGTGCCAGCAGCGTAGACAGGGGGAGTTTCTATGGCTACACCTTC. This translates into CASSVDRGSFYGYTF.

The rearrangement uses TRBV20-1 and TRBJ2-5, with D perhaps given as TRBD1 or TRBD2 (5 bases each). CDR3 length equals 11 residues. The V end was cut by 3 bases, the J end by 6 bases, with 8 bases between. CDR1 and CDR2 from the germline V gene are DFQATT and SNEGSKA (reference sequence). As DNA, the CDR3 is TGCAGTGCTAGGAGGGGAAAGACCCAGTACTTC. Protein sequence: CSARRGKTQYF.

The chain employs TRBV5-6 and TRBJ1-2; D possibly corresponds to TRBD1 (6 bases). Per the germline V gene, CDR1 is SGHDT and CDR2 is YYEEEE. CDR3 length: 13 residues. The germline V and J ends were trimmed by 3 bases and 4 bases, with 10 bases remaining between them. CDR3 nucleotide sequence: TGTGCCAGCAGCTCCGGACAGCTCTATGGCTACACCTTC. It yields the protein CASSSGQLYGYTF.

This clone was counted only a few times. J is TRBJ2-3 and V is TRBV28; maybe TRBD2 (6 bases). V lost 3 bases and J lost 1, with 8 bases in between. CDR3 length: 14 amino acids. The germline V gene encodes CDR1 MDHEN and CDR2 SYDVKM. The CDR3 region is CASSFVAGTDTQYF. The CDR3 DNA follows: TGTGCCAGCAGTTTTGTAGCGGGCACAGATACGCAGTATTTT.

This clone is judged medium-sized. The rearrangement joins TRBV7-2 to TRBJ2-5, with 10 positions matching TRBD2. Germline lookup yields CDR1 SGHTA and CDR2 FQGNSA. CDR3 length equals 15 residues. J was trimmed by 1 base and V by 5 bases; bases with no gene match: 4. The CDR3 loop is CASSPLAGSQETQYF. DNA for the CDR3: TGTGCCAGCAGCCCACTAGCGGGGAGCCAAGAGACCCAGTACTTC.

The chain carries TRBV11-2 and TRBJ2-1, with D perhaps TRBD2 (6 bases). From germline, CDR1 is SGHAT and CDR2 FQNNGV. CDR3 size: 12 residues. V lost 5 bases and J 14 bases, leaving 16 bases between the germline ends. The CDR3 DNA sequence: TGTGCCAGCAGCCCCATGGGACCGGGGGAGTTCTTC. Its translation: CASSPMGPGEFF.

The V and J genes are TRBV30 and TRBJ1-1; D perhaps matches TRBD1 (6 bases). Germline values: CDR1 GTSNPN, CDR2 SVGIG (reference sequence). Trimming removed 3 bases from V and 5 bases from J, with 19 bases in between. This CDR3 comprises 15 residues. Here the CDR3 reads CAWSLLRGVRTEAFF. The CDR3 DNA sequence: TGTGCCTGGAGCCTTCTTAGGGGGGTAAGAACTGAAGCTTTCTTT.

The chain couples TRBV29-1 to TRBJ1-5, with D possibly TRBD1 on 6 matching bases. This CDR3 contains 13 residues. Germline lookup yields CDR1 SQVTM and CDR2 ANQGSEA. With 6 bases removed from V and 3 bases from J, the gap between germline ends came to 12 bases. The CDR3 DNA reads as TGCAGCGTCGGGGGCGCGGACAATCAGCCCCAGCATTTT. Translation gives CSVGGADNQPQHF. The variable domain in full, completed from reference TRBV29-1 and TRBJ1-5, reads SAVISQKPSRDICQRGTSLTIQCQVDSQVTMMFWYRQQPGQSLTLIATANQGSEATYESGFVIDKFPISRPNLTFSTLTVSNMSPEDSSIYLCSVGGADNQPQHFGDGTRLSIL.

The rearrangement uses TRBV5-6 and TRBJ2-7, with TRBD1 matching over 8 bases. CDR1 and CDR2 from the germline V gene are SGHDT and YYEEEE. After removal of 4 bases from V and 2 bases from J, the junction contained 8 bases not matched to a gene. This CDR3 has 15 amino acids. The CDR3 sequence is CASSIGQGNPYEQYF. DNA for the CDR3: TGTGCCAGCAGCATAGGACAGGGAAACCCCTACGAGCAGTACTTC. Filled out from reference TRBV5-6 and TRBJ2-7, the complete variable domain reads DAGVTQSPTHLIKTRGQQVTLRCSPKSGHDTVSWYQQALGQGPQFIFQYYEEEERQRGNFPDRFSGHQFPNYSSELNVNALLLGDSALYLCASSIGQGNPYEQYFGPGTRLTVT.

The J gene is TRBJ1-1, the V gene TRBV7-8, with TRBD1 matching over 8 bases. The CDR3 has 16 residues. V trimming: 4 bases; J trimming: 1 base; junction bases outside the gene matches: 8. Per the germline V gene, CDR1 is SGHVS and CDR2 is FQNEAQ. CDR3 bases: TGTGCCAGCAGCTCGTCCAGGGGGCGCGGGAACACTGAAGCTTTCTTT. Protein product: CASSSSRGRGNTEAFF.

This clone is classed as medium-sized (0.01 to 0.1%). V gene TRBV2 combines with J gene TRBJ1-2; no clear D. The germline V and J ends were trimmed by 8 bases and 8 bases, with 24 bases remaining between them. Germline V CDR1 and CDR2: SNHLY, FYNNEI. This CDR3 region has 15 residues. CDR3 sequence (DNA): TGTGCCAGCGCAATCCCACTCAGTGACCGGGGAGGCTACACCTTC. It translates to CASAIPLSDRGGYTF.

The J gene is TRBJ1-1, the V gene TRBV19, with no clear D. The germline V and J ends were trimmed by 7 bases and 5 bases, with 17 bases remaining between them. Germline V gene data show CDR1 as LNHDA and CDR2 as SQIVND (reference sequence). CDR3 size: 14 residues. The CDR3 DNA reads TGTGCCAGTACAGGTTGGTTGAGCGGGACTGAAGCTTTCTTT. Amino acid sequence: CASTGWLSGTEAFF.

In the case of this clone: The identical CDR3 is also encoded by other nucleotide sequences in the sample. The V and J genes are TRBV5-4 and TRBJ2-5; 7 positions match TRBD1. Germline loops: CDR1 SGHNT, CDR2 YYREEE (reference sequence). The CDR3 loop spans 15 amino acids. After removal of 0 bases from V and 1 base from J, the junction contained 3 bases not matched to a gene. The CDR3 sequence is CASSLVRGSQETQYF. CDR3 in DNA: TGTGCCAGCAGCTTGGTCAGGGGGTCCCAAGAGACCCAGTACTTC.

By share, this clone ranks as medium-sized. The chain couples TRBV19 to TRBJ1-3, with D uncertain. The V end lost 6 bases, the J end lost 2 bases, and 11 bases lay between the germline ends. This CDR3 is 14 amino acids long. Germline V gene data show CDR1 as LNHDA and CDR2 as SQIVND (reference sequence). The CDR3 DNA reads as TGTGCCAGTAGCCTCCCCGGGACTGGAAACACCATATATTTT. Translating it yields CASSLPGTGNTIYF.

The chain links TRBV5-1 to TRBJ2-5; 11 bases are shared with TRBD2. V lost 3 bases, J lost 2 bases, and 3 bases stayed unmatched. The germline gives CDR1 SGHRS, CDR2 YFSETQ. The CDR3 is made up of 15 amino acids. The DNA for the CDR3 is TGCGCCAGCAGCTCCGTAGCGGGGGGGCAAGAGACCCAGTACTTC. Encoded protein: CASSSVAGGQETQYF. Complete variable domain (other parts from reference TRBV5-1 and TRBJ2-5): KAGVTQTPRYLIKTRGQQVTLSCSPISGHRSVSWYQQTPGQGLQFLFEYFSETQRNKGNFPGRFSGRQFSNSRSEMNVSTLELGDSALYLCASSSVAGGQETQYFGPGTRLLVL.

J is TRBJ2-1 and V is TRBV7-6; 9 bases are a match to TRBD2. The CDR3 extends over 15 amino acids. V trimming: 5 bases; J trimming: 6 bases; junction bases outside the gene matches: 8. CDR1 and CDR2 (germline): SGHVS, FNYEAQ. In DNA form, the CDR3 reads TGTGCCAGCAGCCCGGGACTAGCAAGGGGCAATGAGCAGTTCTTC. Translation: CASSPGLARGNEQFF.

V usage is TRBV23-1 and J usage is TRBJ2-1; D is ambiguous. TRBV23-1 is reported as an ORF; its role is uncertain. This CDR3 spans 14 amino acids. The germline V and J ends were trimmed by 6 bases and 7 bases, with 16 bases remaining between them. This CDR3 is CASRPVCLRNEQFF. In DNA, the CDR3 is TGCGCCAGCAGGCCCGTTTGCTTGAGAAATGAGCAGTTCTTC.

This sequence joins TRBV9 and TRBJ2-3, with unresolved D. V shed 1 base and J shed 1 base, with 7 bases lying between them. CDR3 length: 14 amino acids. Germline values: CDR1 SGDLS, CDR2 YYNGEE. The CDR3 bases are TGTGCCAGCAGCGTACTTGGGGGCACAGATACGCAGTATTTT. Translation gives CASSVLGGTDTQYF.

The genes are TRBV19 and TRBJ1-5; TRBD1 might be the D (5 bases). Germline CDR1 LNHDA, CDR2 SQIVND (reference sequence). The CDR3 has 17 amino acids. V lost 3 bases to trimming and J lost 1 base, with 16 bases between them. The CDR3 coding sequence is TGTGCCAGTAGTATCCAGTTGGCGGGGCGAAGCAATCAGCCCCAGCATTTT. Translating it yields CASSIQLAGRSNQPQHF.